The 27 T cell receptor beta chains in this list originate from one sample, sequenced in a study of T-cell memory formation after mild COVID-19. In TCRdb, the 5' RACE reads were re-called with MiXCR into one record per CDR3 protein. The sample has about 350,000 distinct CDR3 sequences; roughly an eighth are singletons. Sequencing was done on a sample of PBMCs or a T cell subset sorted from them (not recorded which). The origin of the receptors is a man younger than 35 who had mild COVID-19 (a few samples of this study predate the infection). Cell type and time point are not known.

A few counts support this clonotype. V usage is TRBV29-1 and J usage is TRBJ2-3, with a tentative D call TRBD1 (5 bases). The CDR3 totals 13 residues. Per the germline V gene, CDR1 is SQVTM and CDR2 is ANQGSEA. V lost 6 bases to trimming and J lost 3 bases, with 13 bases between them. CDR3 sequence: CSVSTVMTDTQYF. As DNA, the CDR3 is TGCAGCGTCTCGACAGTTATGACAGATACGCAGTATTTT.

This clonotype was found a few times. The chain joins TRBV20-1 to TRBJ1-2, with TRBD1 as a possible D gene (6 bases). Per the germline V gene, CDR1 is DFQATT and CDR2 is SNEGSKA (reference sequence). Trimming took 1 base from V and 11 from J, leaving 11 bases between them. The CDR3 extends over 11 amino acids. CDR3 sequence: CSARGGQRYTF. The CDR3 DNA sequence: TGCAGTGCTAGAGGCGGACAGCGATACACCTTC.

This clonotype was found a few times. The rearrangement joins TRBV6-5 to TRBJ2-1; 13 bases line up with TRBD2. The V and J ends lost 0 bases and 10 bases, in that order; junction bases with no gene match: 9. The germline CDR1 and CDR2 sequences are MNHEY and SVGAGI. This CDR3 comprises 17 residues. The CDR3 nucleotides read TGTGCCAGCAGTTACTCTACCCGGACTAGCGGGGGAAACGAGCAGTTCTTC. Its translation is CASSYSTRTSGGNEQFF.

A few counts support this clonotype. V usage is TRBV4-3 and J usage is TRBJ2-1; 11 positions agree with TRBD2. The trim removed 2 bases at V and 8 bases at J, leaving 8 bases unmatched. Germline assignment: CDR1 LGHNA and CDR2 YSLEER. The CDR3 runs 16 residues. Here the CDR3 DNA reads TGCGCCAGCAGCCAAAGGCTAGCGGGGGGAAGCGATGAGCAGTTCTTC. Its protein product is CASSQRLAGGSDEQFF.

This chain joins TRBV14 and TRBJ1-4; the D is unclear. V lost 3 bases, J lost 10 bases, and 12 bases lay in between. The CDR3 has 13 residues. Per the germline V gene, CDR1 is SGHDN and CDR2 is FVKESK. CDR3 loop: CASSQGSGGKLFF. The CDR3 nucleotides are TGTGCCAGCAGCCAGGGATCTGGTGGAAAACTGTTTTTT.

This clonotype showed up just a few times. The DNA of the CDR3 is TGTGCCAGCAGCCCGGCGGGGATAGGATACAATGAGCAGTTCTTC. As protein: CASSPAGIGYNEQFF. The rearrangement joins TRBV28 to TRBJ2-1, with D maybe TRBD2 (6 bases). The length of the CDR3 is 15 residues. V lost 6 bases to trimming and J lost 4 bases, with 16 bases between them. Germline V lookup: CDR1 MDHEN, CDR2 SYDVKM.

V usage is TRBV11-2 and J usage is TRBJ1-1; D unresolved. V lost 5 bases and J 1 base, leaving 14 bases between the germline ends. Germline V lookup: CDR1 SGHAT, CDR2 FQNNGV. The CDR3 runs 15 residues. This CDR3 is CASSTAYRGNTEAFF. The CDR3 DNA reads TGTGCCAGCAGCACCGCATACCGAGGGAACACTGAAGCTTTCTTT.

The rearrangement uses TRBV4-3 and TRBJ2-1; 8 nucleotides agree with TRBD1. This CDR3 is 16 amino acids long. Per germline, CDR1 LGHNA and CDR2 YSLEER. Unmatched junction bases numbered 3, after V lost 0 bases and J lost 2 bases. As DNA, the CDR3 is TGCGCCAGCAGCCAAGACGGGACAGGAGCCTACAATGAGCAGTTCTTC. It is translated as CASSQDGTGAYNEQFF.

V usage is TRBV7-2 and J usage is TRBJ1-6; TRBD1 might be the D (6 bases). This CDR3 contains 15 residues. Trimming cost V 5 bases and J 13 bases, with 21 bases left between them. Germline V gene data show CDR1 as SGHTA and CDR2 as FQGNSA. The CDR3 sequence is CASSMGQGVWKPLHF. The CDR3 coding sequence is TGTGCCAGCAGCATGGGACAAGGGGTCTGGAAGCCCCTCCACTTT.

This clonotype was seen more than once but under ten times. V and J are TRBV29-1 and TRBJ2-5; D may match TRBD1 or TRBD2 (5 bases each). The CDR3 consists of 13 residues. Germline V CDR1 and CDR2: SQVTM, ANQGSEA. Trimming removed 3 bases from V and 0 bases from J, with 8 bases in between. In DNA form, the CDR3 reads TGCAGCGTTGAGGGGGATCACCAAGAGACCCAGTACTTC. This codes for CSVEGDHQETQYF.

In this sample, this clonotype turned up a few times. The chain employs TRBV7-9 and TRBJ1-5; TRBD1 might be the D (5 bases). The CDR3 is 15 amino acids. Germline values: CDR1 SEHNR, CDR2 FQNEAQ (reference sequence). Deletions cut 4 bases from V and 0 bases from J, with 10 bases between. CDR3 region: CASSWDGYSNQPQHF. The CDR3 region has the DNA TGTGCCAGCAGCTGGGACGGGTATAGCAATCAGCCCCAGCATTTT.

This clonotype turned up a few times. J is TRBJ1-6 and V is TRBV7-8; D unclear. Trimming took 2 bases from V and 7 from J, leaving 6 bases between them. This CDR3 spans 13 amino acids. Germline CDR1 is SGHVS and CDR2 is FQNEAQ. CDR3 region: CASSLTRNSPLHF. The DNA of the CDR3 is TGTGCCAGCAGCTTAACCAGGAATTCACCCCTCCACTTT.

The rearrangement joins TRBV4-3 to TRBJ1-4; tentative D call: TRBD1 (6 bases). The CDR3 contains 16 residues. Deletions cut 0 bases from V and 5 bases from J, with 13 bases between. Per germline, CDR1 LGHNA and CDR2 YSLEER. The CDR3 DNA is TGCGCCAGCAGCCAAGACTCAGAAGGGACAAATGAAAAACTGTTTTTT. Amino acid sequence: CASSQDSEGTNEKLFF.

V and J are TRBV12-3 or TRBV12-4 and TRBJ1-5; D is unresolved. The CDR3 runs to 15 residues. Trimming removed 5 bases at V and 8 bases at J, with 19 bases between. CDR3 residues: CASSRRSAQYEPQHF. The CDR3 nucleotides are TGTGCCAGCAGTCGCCGGTCGGCCCAGTACGAGCCCCAGCATTTT.

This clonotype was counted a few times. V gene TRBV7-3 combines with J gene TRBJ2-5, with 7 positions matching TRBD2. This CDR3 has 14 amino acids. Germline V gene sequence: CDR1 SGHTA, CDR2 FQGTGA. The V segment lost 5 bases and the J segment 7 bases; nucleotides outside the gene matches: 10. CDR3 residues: CASSPTGTTGTQYF. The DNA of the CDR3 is TGTGCCAGCAGCCCCACCGGGACTACGGGGACCCAGTACTTC.

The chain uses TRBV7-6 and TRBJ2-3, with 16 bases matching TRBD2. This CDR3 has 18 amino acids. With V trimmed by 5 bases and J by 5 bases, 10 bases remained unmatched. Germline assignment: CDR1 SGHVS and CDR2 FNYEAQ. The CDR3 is CASSPAGLAGGTQDTQYF. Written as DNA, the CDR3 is TGTGCCAGCAGCCCAGCGGGACTAGCGGGGGGGACGCAAGATACGCAGTATTTT.

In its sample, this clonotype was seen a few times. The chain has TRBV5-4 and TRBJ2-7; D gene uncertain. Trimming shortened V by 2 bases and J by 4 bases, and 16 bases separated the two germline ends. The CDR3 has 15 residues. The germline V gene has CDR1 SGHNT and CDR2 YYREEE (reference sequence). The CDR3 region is CASSLGYSITYEQYV. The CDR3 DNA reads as TGTGCCAGCAGCTTAGGATACAGCATTACATACGAGCAGTACGTC.

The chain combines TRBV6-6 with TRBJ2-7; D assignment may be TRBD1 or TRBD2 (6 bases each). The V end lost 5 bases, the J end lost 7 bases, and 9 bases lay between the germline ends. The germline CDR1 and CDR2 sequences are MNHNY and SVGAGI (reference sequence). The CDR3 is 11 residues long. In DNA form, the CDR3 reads TGTGCCAGCAGTAAAGGGGGGGAGCAGTACTTC. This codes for CASSKGGEQYF.

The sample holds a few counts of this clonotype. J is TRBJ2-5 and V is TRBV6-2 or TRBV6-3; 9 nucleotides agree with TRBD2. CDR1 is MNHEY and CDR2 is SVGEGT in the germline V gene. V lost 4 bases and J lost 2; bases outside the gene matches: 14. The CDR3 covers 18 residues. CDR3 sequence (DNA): TGTGCCAGCAGTTCCCAACCTGGGCTAGCGGGACTTCAAGAGACCCAGTACTTC. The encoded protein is CASSSQPGLAGLQETQYF.

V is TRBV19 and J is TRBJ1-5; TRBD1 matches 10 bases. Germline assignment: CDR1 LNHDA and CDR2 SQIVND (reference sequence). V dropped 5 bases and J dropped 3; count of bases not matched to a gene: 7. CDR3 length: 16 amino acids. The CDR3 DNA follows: TGTGCCAGTAGTGGGGGGACAGGGGAGATCAATCAGCCCCAGCATTTT. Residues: CASSGGTGEINQPQHF.

The CDR3, as DNA: TGTGCCTGGAAACAGTTAGCGAACACCGGGGAGCTGTTTTTT. Translation: CAWKQLANTGELFF. The rearrangement uses TRBV30 and TRBJ2-2; D unresolved. The CDR3 extends over 14 amino acids. V was trimmed by 4 bases and J by 0 bases, leaving 9 bases between them. The germline V gene has CDR1 GTSNPN and CDR2 SVGIG (reference sequence).

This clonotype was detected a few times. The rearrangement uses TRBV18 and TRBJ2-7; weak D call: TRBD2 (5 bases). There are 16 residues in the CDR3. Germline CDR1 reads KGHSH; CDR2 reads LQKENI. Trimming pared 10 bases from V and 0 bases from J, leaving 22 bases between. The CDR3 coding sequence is TGTGCCACTCAACCACGAGGAGGTGAGGGCTCCTACGAGCAGTACTTC. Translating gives CATQPRGGEGSYEQYF.

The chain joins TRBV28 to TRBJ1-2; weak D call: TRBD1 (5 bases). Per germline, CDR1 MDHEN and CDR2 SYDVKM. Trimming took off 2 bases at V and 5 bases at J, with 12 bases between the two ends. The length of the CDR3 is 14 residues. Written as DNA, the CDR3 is TGTGCCAGCAGTTTAGAGGGGTTATGGTATGGCTACACCTTC. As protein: CASSLEGLWYGYTF.

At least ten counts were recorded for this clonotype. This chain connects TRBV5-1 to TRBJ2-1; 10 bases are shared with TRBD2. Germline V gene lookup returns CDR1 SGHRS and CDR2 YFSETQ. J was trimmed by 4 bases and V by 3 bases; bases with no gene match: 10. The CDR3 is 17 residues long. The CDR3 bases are TGCGCCAGCAGCTCGAGCGGGGGGGCTCCCCGGTACAATGAGCAGTTCTTC. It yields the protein CASSSSGGAPRYNEQFF.

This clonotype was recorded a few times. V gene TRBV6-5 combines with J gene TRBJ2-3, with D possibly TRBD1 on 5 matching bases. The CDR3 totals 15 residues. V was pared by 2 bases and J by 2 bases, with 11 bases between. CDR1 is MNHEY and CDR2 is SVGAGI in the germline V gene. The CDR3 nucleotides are TGTGCCAGCAGTTACCGACAGTCGTTCACAGATACGCAGTATTTT. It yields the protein CASSYRQSFTDTQYF.

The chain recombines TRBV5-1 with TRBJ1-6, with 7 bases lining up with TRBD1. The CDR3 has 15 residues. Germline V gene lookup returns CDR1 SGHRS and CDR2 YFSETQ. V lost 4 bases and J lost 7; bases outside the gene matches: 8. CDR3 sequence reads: CASSPEGALNSPLHF. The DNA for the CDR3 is TGCGCCAGCAGCCCCGAGGGGGCGTTAAATTCACCCCTCCACTTT.

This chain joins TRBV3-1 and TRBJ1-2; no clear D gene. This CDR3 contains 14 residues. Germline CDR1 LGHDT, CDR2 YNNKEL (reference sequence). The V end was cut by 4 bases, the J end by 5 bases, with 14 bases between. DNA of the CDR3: TGTGCCAGCAGCCTGGAACAGCGCGGATATGGCTACACCTTC. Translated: CASSLEQRGYGYTF. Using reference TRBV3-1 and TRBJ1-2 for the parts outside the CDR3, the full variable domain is DTAVSQTPKYLVTQMGNDKSIKCEQNLGHDTMYWYKQDSKKFLKIMFSYNNKELIINETVPNRFSPKSPDKAHLNLHINSLELGDSAVYFCASSLEQRGYGYTFGSGTRLTVV.